Below are 22 T cell receptor beta chains sequenced from a single sample in a study of early T cells in non-severe SARS-CoV-2 infection. TCRdb re-called the 5' RACE reads through MiXCR, storing one row per CDR3 protein. The table records some 88,000 distinct CDR3 sequences, roughly 17% of them present only once. The sequenced sample was whole blood, obtained at baseline. Receptors were obtained from an adult who was a healthcare worker with PCR-confirmed SARS-CoV-2 infection or an uninfected control (not recorded which).

This clonotype was counted only a few times. V and J are TRBV7-9 and TRBJ1-6; D not certain. V was pared by 2 bases and J by 9 bases, with 5 bases between. Germline assignment: CDR1 SEHNR and CDR2 FQNEAQ (reference sequence). CDR3 size: 12 residues. The CDR3 sequence is CASSLSSSPLHF. DNA for the CDR3: TGTGCCAGCAGCTTAAGTAGTTCACCCCTCCACTTT.

In this sample, this clonotype turned up a few times. The gene calls are TRBV28 and TRBJ2-7; 9 positions match TRBD1. The CDR3 runs 14 residues. Germline V gene sequence: CDR1 MDHEN, CDR2 SYDVKM. Losses at the gene ends were 5 bases for V and 4 bases for J; bases not matched to a gene: 6. CDR3 region: CASSRTGAEYEQYF. DNA for the CDR3: TGTGCCAGCAGTCGGACAGGGGCTGAGTACGAGCAGTACTTC.

This clonotype was seen more than once but under ten times. As DNA, the CDR3 is TGTGCCAGCACCTGTGCCAGCCTAGCGGGTAAAATATTTCGCTTC. Encoded protein: CASTCASLAGKIFRF. The chain employs TRBV21-1 and TRBJ2-7; TRBD2 is the table's D call, not checked against the DNA. TRBV21-1 is a pseudogene locus. The CDR3 spans 15 residues.

This clonotype was observed at least ten times. V usage is TRBV19 and J usage is TRBJ1-4; no firm D call. V lost 5 bases to trimming and J lost 3 bases, with 4 bases between them. CDR1 is LNHDA and CDR2 is SQIVND in the germline V gene (reference sequence). This CDR3 region has 12 residues. The CDR3: CASSRPNEKLFF. CDR3 nucleotides: TGTGCCAGTAGTCGTCCTAATGAAAAACTGTTTTTT. Full variable domain (rest looked up from reference TRBV19 and TRBJ1-4): DGGITQSPKYLFRKEGQNVTLSCEQNLNHDAMYWYRQDPGQGLRLIYYSQIVNDFQKGDIAEGYSVSREKKESFPLTVTSAQKNPTAFYLCASSRPNEKLFFGSGTQLSVL.

This clonotype was picked up a small number of times. This chain joins TRBV6-5 and TRBJ2-6; the match to TRBD1 covers 10 bases. The CDR3 loop spans 18 amino acids. Losses at the gene ends were 1 base for V and 3 bases for J; bases not matched to a gene: 6. Looked up from germline, CDR1 is MNHEY and CDR2 is SVGAGI. The CDR3 DNA reads as TGTGCCAGCAGTTACTTGACAGGGGGCTTGAGTGGGGCCAACGTCCTGACTTTC. It yields the protein CASSYLTGGLSGANVLTF.

Only one count was recorded for this clonotype. This sequence joins TRBV7-8 and TRBJ2-2, with D perhaps TRBD2 (5 bases). The germline V gene has CDR1 SGHVS and CDR2 FQNEAQ. The ends were cut back, 4 bases at V and 5 bases at J, with 11 bases in the middle. This CDR3 is 14 amino acids long. CDR3 nucleotides: TGTGCCAGCAGCTCCACTAGTTATACCGGGGAGCTGTTTTTT. It yields the protein CASSSTSYTGELFF.

Only a few counts were recorded for this clonotype. The V call is TRBV5-1, the J call TRBJ2-7; D perhaps matches TRBD2 (6 bases). CDR1 is SGHRS, CDR2 YFSETQ, per germline. V shed 5 bases and J shed 0 bases, with 12 bases lying between them. This CDR3 is 14 amino acids long. The CDR3 region is CASRPSGSSYEQYF. As DNA, the CDR3 is TGCGCCAGCAGACCCAGCGGGTCCTCCTACGAGCAGTACTTC.

This clonotype was seen a handful of times. The chain recombines TRBV27 with TRBJ2-7, with D perhaps matching TRBD2 (5 bases). The V end lost 4 bases, the J end lost 4 bases, and 14 bases lay between the germline ends. Germline V CDR1 and CDR2: MNHEY, SMNVEV (reference sequence). The CDR3 contains 14 residues. The CDR3 DNA follows: TGTGCCAGCAGTTCCCCCAGGACTCAATACGAGCAGTACTTC. Protein sequence: CASSSPRTQYEQYF.

This clonotype has only a few counts. This chain uses TRBV12-3 or TRBV12-4 with TRBJ1-5, with TRBD1 matching over 8 bases. The CDR3 is made up of 12 amino acids. V lost 6 bases to trimming and J lost 9 bases; unmatched junction nucleotides: 4. The CDR3 reads CASSRQGAPQHF. DNA for the CDR3: TGTGCCAGCAGCAGGCAGGGGGCGCCCCAGCATTTT.

The V call is TRBV14, the J call TRBJ2-7; 7 bases line up with TRBD1. The CDR3 covers 16 residues. The V and J ends lost 0 bases and 7 bases, in that order; junction bases with no gene match: 12. Germline V lookup: CDR1 SGHDN, CDR2 FVKESK. CDR3 nucleotides: TGTGCCAGCAGCCAAGACTACGGGACAGTACTACGAGAGCAGTACTTC. It encodes CASSQDYGTVLREQYF. Looking up the rest from reference TRBV14 and TRBJ2-7 gives the full variable domain: EAGVTQFPSHSVIEKGQTVTLRCDPISGHDNLYWYRRVMGKEIKFLLHFVKESKQDESGMPNNRFLAERTGGTYSTLKVQPAELEDSGVYFCASSQDYGTVLREQYFGPGTRLTVT.

The rearrangement uses TRBV10-2 and TRBJ2-1, with D uncertain. Trimming took off 3 bases at V and 6 bases at J, with 9 bases between the two ends. Germline V gene sequence: CDR1 WSHSY, CDR2 SAAADI. This CDR3 has 13 residues. This CDR3 reads CASSDPQINEQFF. The CDR3 DNA is TGCGCCAGCAGTGACCCCCAGATCAATGAGCAGTTCTTC.

The sample holds a few counts of this clonotype. The rearrangement links TRBV19 to TRBJ2-2; D is uncertain. Germline CDR1 is LNHDA and CDR2 is SQIVND (reference sequence). This CDR3 spans 15 amino acids. V was shortened by 7 bases and J by 0 bases, with 12 bases between the two germline ends. The CDR3 loop is CASIPGQTNTGELFF. The CDR3 region has the DNA TGTGCCAGTATTCCTGGGCAGACGAACACCGGGGAGCTGTTTTTT.

The chain recombines TRBV6-5 with TRBJ1-1; 9 bases fit TRBD1. V lost 5 bases, J lost 5 bases, and 6 bases stayed unmatched. The length of the CDR3 is 14 residues. Germline CDR1 is MNHEY and CDR2 is SVGAGI. This chain's CDR3 is CASSPRDRVTEAFF. The CDR3 DNA reads as TGTGCCAGCAGTCCCCGGGACAGGGTTACTGAAGCTTTCTTT.

The chain joins TRBV9 to TRBJ1-6; no reliable D call. Germline assignment: CDR1 SGDLS and CDR2 YYNGEE. This CDR3 spans 15 amino acids. The V end lost 4 bases, the J end lost 0 bases, and 8 bases lay between the germline ends. CDR3 sequence: CASSPGSSYNSPLHF. CDR3 DNA sequence: TGTGCCAGCAGCCCGGGCAGCTCCTATAATTCACCCCTCCACTTT.

This clonotype was detected a few times. The CDR3 sequence is CASSPSLGEGEQETQYF. CDR3 sequence (DNA): TGTGCCAGCAGCCCTAGCTTGGGCGAGGGGGAACAAGAGACCCAGTACTTC. This chain uses TRBV7-8 with TRBJ2-5; tentative D call: TRBD1 (6 bases). V shed 5 bases and J shed 2 bases, with 21 bases lying between them. The germline V gene has CDR1 SGHVS and CDR2 FQNEAQ. This CDR3 region has 17 residues.

The rearrangement joins TRBV28 to TRBJ2-7; TRBD1 is a possible D gene (6 bases). The CDR3 extends over 15 amino acids. CDR1 is MDHEN and CDR2 is SYDVKM in the germline V gene. Deletions cut 4 bases from V and 2 bases from J, with 15 bases between. The chain's CDR3 is CASSSRDRNTYEQYF. In DNA form, the CDR3 reads TGTGCCAGCAGTTCTCGCGACAGGAATACCTACGAGCAGTACTTC.

This clonotype came up a few times. The V gene is TRBV28, the J gene TRBJ1-4; D is unresolved. CDR3 length equals 18 residues. Trimming took off 4 bases at V and 4 bases at J, with 22 bases between the two ends. The germline V gene has CDR1 MDHEN and CDR2 SYDVKM. The CDR3 nucleotides are TGTGCCAGCAGTTCATCGGGCCCCCAGGTGTATGGTAATGAAAAACTGTTTTTT. Translated, it gives CASSSSGPQVYGNEKLFF.

This chain links TRBV20-1 with TRBJ2-1; D remains ambiguous. V lost 5 bases and J lost 3, with 8 bases in between. The CDR3 consists of 12 residues. Germline lookup yields CDR1 DFQATT and CDR2 SNEGSKA (reference sequence). CDR3 sequence (DNA): TGCAGTGCTGGTGGAGACTACAATGAGCAGTTCTTC. Residues: CSAGGDYNEQFF.

The CDR3 region is CAWSPAVEAFF. CDR3 in DNA: TGTGCCTGGAGTCCCGCGGTTGAAGCTTTCTTT. This sequence joins TRBV30 and TRBJ1-1; D ambiguous. The CDR3 extends over 11 amino acids. V was trimmed by 2 bases and J by 7 bases, leaving 8 bases between them. Germline V lookup: CDR1 GTSNPN, CDR2 SVGIG (reference sequence).

This clonotype was counted between two and nine times. CDR3 in amino acids: CASSLQGPAPLHF. For the CDR3, the DNA is TGTGCCAGCAGCTTACAGGGTCCGGCACCCCTCCACTTT. The chain employs TRBV7-9 and TRBJ1-6; D may be TRBD1 (5 bases). Germline V gene lookup returns CDR1 SEHNR and CDR2 FQNEAQ (reference sequence). The CDR3 contains 13 residues. The V end was cut by 2 bases, the J end by 11 bases, with 10 bases between.

This clonotype was observed a few times. The CDR3 region is CASSWGLGRSYNEQFF. CDR3 coding DNA: TGTGCCAGCAGCTGGGGTCTAGGACGATCCTACAATGAGCAGTTCTTC. The chain uses TRBV7-6 and TRBJ2-1; D not certain. This CDR3 contains 16 residues. Trimming took 4 bases from V and 1 from J, leaving 14 bases between them. Germline-derived CDR1 and CDR2 are SGHVS and FNYEAQ.

The chain uses TRBV10-3 and TRBJ2-2; possibly TRBD1 or TRBD2 for D (5 bases each). Germline lookup yields CDR1 ENHRY and CDR2 SYGVKD. With 8 bases removed from V and 3 bases from J, the gap between germline ends came to 13 bases. The CDR3 sequence is 14 residues long. The CDR3 DNA reads as TGTGCCATCGGGGGAATCAAGGACACCGGGGAGCTGTTTTTT. As protein: CAIGGIKDTGELFF.